The 21 T cell receptor beta chains below were found in one sample sequenced in a study of OX40 agonist ivuxolimab in advanced cancers. Generated by immunoSEQ multiplex PCR, the TCRdb table keeps only in-frame clones and is missing some. The repertoire holds under 80,000 clones, about 86% seen once, with around 2.3% in the top ten. The sample in question was CD4+ or CD8+ T cells sorted from blood, obtained in a trial of the OX40 agonist ivuxolimab. These receptors were collected from an adult with an advanced solid tumor such as melanoma, head and neck, liver or kidney cancer.

V and J are TRBV9 and TRBJ1-3; 7 bases agree with TRBD1. The CDR3 loop spans 16 amino acids. V lost 0 bases, J lost 4 bases, and 7 bases stayed unmatched. From germline, CDR1 is SGDLS and CDR2 YYNGEE. CDR3: CASSVATGAVGNTIYF. CDR3 in DNA: TGTGCCAGCAGCGTAGCTACAGGGGCAGTCGGAAACACCATATATTTT.

The chain is built from TRBV5-4 and TRBJ2-3, with D unresolved. With 4 bases removed from V and 2 bases from J, the gap between germline ends came to 8 bases. This CDR3 has 13 residues. Germline values: CDR1 SGHNT, CDR2 YYREEE (reference sequence). The CDR3 sequence is CASSTRHTDTQYF. The CDR3 DNA is TGTGCCAGCAGCACAAGACACACAGATACGCAGTATTTT.

This chain uses TRBV7-3 with TRBJ2-2; weak D call: TRBD2 (5 bases). CDR1 and CDR2 (germline): SGHTA, FQGTGA. Trimming left V 3 bases short and J 7 bases short, with 12 bases between. CDR3 length: 14 amino acids. The CDR3 DNA reads as TGTGCCAGCAGCTTTGGTCCGGGGATCGGGGAGCTGTTTTTT. Its protein is CASSFGPGIGELFF.

The chain has TRBV10-3 and TRBJ2-5, with 7 positions matching TRBD2. The J segment lost 4 bases and the V segment lost 0 bases, leaving 8 bases of the junction unmatched. The length of the CDR3 is 16 residues. CDR1 and CDR2 (germline): ENHRY, SYGVKD. CDR3 coding DNA: TGTGCCATCAGTGAGTCAGAGCGGGGAGCTCTAGAGACCCAGTACTTC. It is translated as CAISESERGALETQYF.

This sequence joins TRBV19 and TRBJ1-5, with D unclear. V lost 8 bases, J lost 0 bases, and 11 bases lay in between. From germline, CDR1 is LNHDA and CDR2 SQIVND (reference sequence). There are 14 residues in the CDR3. Here the CDR3 reads CASGIRYSNQPQHF. In nucleotides, the CDR3 is TGTGCCAGTGGGATACGGTATAGCAATCAGCCCCAGCATTTT.

CDR3 DNA sequence: TGTGCCAGCAGACTGGACCCTATCTCTGGAAACACCATATATTTT. Residues: CASRLDPISGNTIYF. V usage is TRBV6-5 and J usage is TRBJ1-3; no firm D call. Trimming took off 6 bases at V and 0 bases at J, with 12 bases between the two ends. Germline CDR1 reads MNHEY; CDR2 reads SVGAGI. The CDR3 runs to 15 residues.

This chain uses TRBV5-5 with TRBJ2-7; no clear D gene. Germline V gene data show CDR1 as SGHKS and CDR2 as YYEKEE (reference sequence). CDR3 length equals 15 residues. V was shortened by 0 bases and J by 0 bases, with 10 bases between the two germline ends. The DNA for the CDR3 is TGTGCCAGCAGCTTGGCACCCGGCGGCTCCTACGAGCAGTACTTC. Encoded protein: CASSLAPGGSYEQYF.

This chain links TRBV7-3 with TRBJ1-2; D is perhaps TRBD1 (6 bases). This CDR3 has 14 residues. V was trimmed by 5 bases and J by 6 bases, leaving 16 bases between them. CDR1 and CDR2 from the germline V gene are SGHTA and FQGTGA. CDR3 DNA: TGTGCCAGCAGCACAGGCCGGGACACTAATGGCTACACCTTC. Translating gives CASSTGRDTNGYTF.

The V and J genes are TRBV15 and TRBJ2-3; TRBD2 matches at 9 bases. J gave up 2 bases and V 0 bases, and 9 bases lay outside the gene matches. This CDR3 has 18 amino acids. CDR1 LNHNV and CDR2 YYDKDF come from the germline V gene (reference sequence). The CDR3 DNA is TGTGCCACCAGCAGAGATCCCCATCTAGCGGGGATCACAGATACGCAGTATTTT. It specifies CATSRDPHLAGITDTQYF.

The rearrangement links TRBV7-3 to TRBJ2-2; 11 nucleotides agree with TRBD2. Trimming cost V 4 bases and J 4 bases; bases outside gene matches: 5. CDR1 and CDR2 (germline): SGHTA, FQGTGA. CDR3 length: 16 residues. The CDR3: CASSSRLAGTTGELFF. The CDR3 bases are TGTGCCAGCAGCTCCCGACTAGCGGGGACCACCGGGGAGCTGTTTTTT. Full variable domain (missing parts from reference TRBV7-3 and TRBJ2-2): GAGVSQTPSNKVTEKGKYVELRCDPISGHTALYWYRQSLGQGPEFLIYFQGTGAADDSGLPNDRFFAVRPEGSVSTLKIQRTERGDSAVYLCASSSRLAGTTGELFFGEGSRLTVL.

The chain links TRBV2 to TRBJ1-1; TRBD1 aligns across 7 bases. Per germline, CDR1 SNHLY and CDR2 FYNNEI. Trimming took 7 bases from V and 10 from J; bases not matched to a gene: 12. The CDR3 is made up of 13 amino acids. CDR3 loop: CASTIDRAAIAFF. Here the CDR3 DNA reads TGTGCCAGCACCATCGACAGGGCCGCCATAGCTTTCTTT. The complete variable domain, with remaining parts taken from reference TRBV2 and TRBJ1-1, reads EPEVTQTPSHQVTQMGQEVILRCVPISNHLYFYWYRQILGQKVEFLVSFYNNEISEKSEIFDDQFSVERPDGSNFTLKIRSTKLEDSAMYFCASTIDRAAIAFFGQGTRLTVV.

This chain connects TRBV18 to TRBJ1-5, with D possibly matching TRBD1 (5 bases). The CDR3 is 15 residues long. Germline CDR1 KGHSH, CDR2 LQKENI. V lost 4 bases and J 3 bases, leaving 13 bases between the germline ends. The CDR3 loop reads CASSQGSLHNQPQHF. Here the CDR3 DNA reads TGTGCCAGCTCACAGGGGTCCCTCCACAATCAGCCCCAGCATTTT.

The sample holds a few counts of this clone. Here the CDR3 DNA reads TGTGCCAGCAGCCAAGATAACCAAGGGAACCAGCCCCAGCATTTT. Protein: CASSQDNQGNQPQHF. V is TRBV4-2 and J is TRBJ1-5; D not resolved. CDR3 size: 15 residues. CDR1 is LGHNA and CDR2 is YNFKEQ in the germline V gene. Deletions cut 0 bases from V and 7 bases from J, with 13 bases between.

The chain is built from TRBV28 and TRBJ2-1; no definite D call. Germline values: CDR1 MDHEN, CDR2 SYDVKM. Trimming stripped 4 bases from V and 5 bases from J, with 6 bases between. This CDR3 has 12 amino acids. CDR3 residues: CASSWWHNEQFF. CDR3 nucleotide sequence: TGTGCCAGCAGTTGGTGGCACAATGAGCAGTTCTTC. Based on the CDR3 plus reference TRBV28 and TRBJ2-1, the full variable domain is DVKVTQSSRYLVKRTGEKVFLECVQDMDHENMFWYRQDPGLGLRLIYFSYDVKMKEKGDIPEGYSVSREKKERFSLILESASTNQTSMYLCASSWWHNEQFFGPGTRLTVL.

The rearrangement uses TRBV6-5 and TRBJ1-2; D may be TRBD1 (6 bases). V lost 5 bases and J lost 3, with 13 bases in between. Germline V gene sequence: CDR1 MNHEY, CDR2 SVGAGI. The CDR3 length is 14 residues. For the CDR3, the DNA is TGTGCCAGCAGTCCCCCAGGGGCCGACTATGGCTACACCTTC. Encoded protein: CASSPPGADYGYTF.

This clone was detected once. The chain joins TRBV10-3 to TRBJ2-5, with TRBD1 matching over 8 bases. V gave up 0 bases and J gave up 4 bases; unmatched junction bases: 7. This CDR3 is built from 16 residues. The germline V gene encodes CDR1 ENHRY and CDR2 SYGVKD. CDR3 residues: CAISESGGRGRETQYF. As DNA, the CDR3 is TGTGCCATCAGTGAGTCGGGGGGCAGGGGGCGAGAGACCCAGTACTTC.

V usage is TRBV5-1 and J usage is TRBJ2-7; a possible D gene is TRBD1 (5 bases). Trimming cost V 0 bases and J 6 bases, with 13 bases left between them. The CDR3 consists of 14 residues. The germline V gene encodes CDR1 SGHRS and CDR2 YFSETQ. The CDR3 protein is CASSLGMGLGEQYF. DNA of the CDR3: TGCGCCAGCAGCTTGGGGATGGGGCTCGGCGAGCAGTACTTC.

The chain joins TRBV18 to TRBJ2-3; D remains unclear. The CDR3 has 13 residues. Germline V gives CDR1 KGHSH, CDR2 LQKENI. V lost 1 base and J 2 bases, leaving 4 bases between the germline ends. CDR3 nucleotides: TGTGCCAGCTCACCACGGGTCACAGATACGCAGTATTTT. The encoded protein is CASSPRVTDTQYF.

The rearrangement links TRBV7-9 to TRBJ2-5; 7 nucleotides line up with TRBD1. V trimming: 6 bases; J trimming: 5 bases; junction bases outside the gene matches: 9. This CDR3 comprises 14 residues. The germline V gene encodes CDR1 SEHNR and CDR2 FQNEAQ (reference sequence). The CDR3 DNA is TGTGCCAGCAGTTATACTACAGGGGCGGAGACCCAGTACTTC. Its protein product is CASSYTTGAETQYF.

This clone was counted once. This sequence joins TRBV4-2 and TRBJ1-2, with 8 bases identical to TRBD1. Trimming at V came to 1 base and at J to 2 bases, leaving 3 bases not matched to a gene. This CDR3 is 15 amino acids long. Germline assignment: CDR1 LGHNA and CDR2 YNFKEQ. The CDR3 nucleotides are TGTGCCAGCAGCCAAGGACAGGGGACCAACTATGGCTACACCTTC. Its translation is CASSQGQGTNYGYTF.

The gene calls are TRBV5-5 and TRBJ1-2; TRBD1 is a possible D gene (6 bases). The V gene lost 5 bases and the J gene lost 8 bases, with 16 bases spanning the gap. Per the germline V gene, CDR1 is SGHKS and CDR2 is YYEKEE (reference sequence). This CDR3 is built from 13 residues. CDR3 sequence reads: CASSSMPGGGYTF. As DNA, the CDR3 is TGTGCCAGCAGTTCGATGCCCGGGGGCGGCTACACCTTC.